The 13 T cell receptor beta chains in this list originate from one sample, sequenced in a study of CXCR3-negative and CXCR3-positive naive CD8 T cells. The study's findings and limits: When CXCR3-positive naive cells were set against CXCR3-negative naive cells, the former had more hydrophobic TRB CDR3s.

These receptors' targets are unknown. UMI-tagged TRB cDNA libraries were built via 5' RACE. TCRdb reanalyzed the 5' RACE reads and collapses them to one entry per CDR3 protein, without DNA. The listing records over 150,000 distinct CDR3 sequences. Sequencing was done on a sample of naive CXCR3+ CD8+ T cells from blood. Subset reported: CD45RO-CCR7+CD27+CD95- naive CD8+ T cells expressing CXCR3 (TNR3+). Receptors were obtained from a human donor in good health. Some clones in this sample may be carry-over from other donors' samples.

The rearrangement joins TRBV4-1 to TRBJ2-1; as DNA is missing, the TRBD2 call by TCRdb cannot be tested. Germline V gene sequence: CDR1 MGHRA, CDR2 YSYEKL. The CDR3 has 15 amino acids. The CDR3: CASSRLAGGRNEQFF.

The rearrangement links TRBV29-1 to TRBJ1-4; the D call of TRBD1 rests on TCRdb alone, since no DNA is present to check it. In germline, CDR1 is SQVTM, CDR2 ANQGSEA. The length of the CDR3 is 12 residues. The CDR3 here is CSVVAGGEKLFF.

The chain employs TRBV27 and TRBJ2-7; the D call of TRBD2 rests on TCRdb alone, since no DNA is present to check it. Germline CDR1 MNHEY, CDR2 SMNVEV (reference sequence). This CDR3 spans 14 amino acids. Here the CDR3 reads CASSPGTSAYEQYF.

The chain is built from TRBV10-2 and TRBJ2-7; no DNA is available, so the TRBD1 call from TCRdb remains unchecked. Looked up from germline, CDR1 is WSHSY and CDR2 is SAAADI. CDR3 length: 14 amino acids. This chain's CDR3 is CASSPGRISYEQYF.

V usage is TRBV6-2 or TRBV6-3 and J usage is TRBJ2-7; the TCRdb D gene call, TRBD2, has no DNA to confirm it. Germline lookup yields CDR1 MNHEY and CDR2 SVGEGT. This CDR3 is built from 13 residues. The CDR3: CATTEREEYEQYF.

This chain joins TRBV6-5 and TRBJ2-7. Germline CDR1 reads MNHEY; CDR2 reads SVGAGI. This CDR3 has 14 amino acids. The CDR3: CASSYLGDSYEQYF.

This chain connects TRBV28 to TRBJ1-5. The CDR3 totals 17 residues. Germline values: CDR1 MDHEN, CDR2 SYDVKM. CDR3 protein: CASSFLSTDYSNQPQHF.

V usage is TRBV9 and J usage is TRBJ2-7; TCRdb proposes TRBD2, but this gene call is untestable without DNA. The CDR3 totals 14 residues. Germline V lookup: CDR1 SGDLS, CDR2 YYNGEE. The CDR3 sequence: CASSEGSSGYEQYF.

The CDR3 reads CASSFTIREVDTQYF. The rearrangement joins TRBV28 to TRBJ2-3; TCRdb names TRBD2, which stays unverified in the absence of DNA. The CDR3 runs to 15 residues. Per germline, CDR1 MDHEN and CDR2 SYDVKM.

The chain combines TRBV7-2 with TRBJ2-3; TCRdb outputs TRBD1, but without DNA this stays unchecked. This CDR3 has 15 amino acids. The germline V gene encodes CDR1 SGHTA and CDR2 FQGNSA. CDR3: CASSPWDSRTDTQYF.

The gene calls are TRBV28 and TRBJ2-5; absent DNA, TCRdb's TRBD2 call cannot be checked. The CDR3 contains 13 residues. Per germline, CDR1 MDHEN and CDR2 SYDVKM. CDR3 protein: CASRIQGPETQYF. The full variable domain, its missing parts supplied by reference TRBV28 and TRBJ2-5, is DVKVTQSSRYLVKRTGEKVFLECVQDMDHENMFWYRQDPGLGLRLIYFSYDVKMKEKGDIPEGYSVSREKKERFSLILESASTNQTSMYLCASRIQGPETQYFGPGTRLLVL.

This chain uses TRBV20-1 with TRBJ2-7. CDR1 DFQATT and CDR2 SNEGSKA come from the germline V gene (reference sequence). This CDR3 comprises 12 residues. The CDR3 sequence: CSVSGNSYEQYF.

The chain couples TRBV5-6 to TRBJ2-1; TCRdb's D gene call, TRBD2, goes unchecked for lack of DNA. Germline CDR1 and CDR2: SGHDT and YYEEEE. The CDR3 runs 15 residues. CDR3 protein: CASRSWGGSYNEQFF.